In its sample, the clone carrying this TCR beta chain was seen a few times. The CDR3 length is 13 residues. The germline CDR1 and CDR2 sequences are LGHNA and YNFKEQ. Deletions cut 6 bases from V and 4 bases from J, with 9 bases between. This sample stems from a study of beta chain features in type 1 diabetes. Whole-study context: Examination spanned about 110 million sorted cells from all samples.

Isolated RNA was reverse transcribed in full, so expressed TCRB transcripts were sequenced. Profiled with immunoSEQ multiplex PCR; TCRdb holds only in-frame clones, not every one. The data contain some 150,000 clones, more than 9.5% of them singletons. This TCR was sampled from a man between 18 and 35 years old in good health. The rearrangement uses TRBV4-2 and TRBJ2-2, with a tentative D call TRBD2 (6 bases). Sequenced material: central memory CD4+ T cells from blood. CDR3 residues: CASRVGSTGELFF. The CDR3 DNA reads TGTGCCAGCAGGGTCGGGAGCACCGGGGAGCTGTTTTTT.